Listed here are 2 T cell receptor beta chains from one sample, sequenced in a study of tumor-infiltrating lymphocytes in primary liver carcinoma (dated by TCRdb to about 2017). Total RNA and DNA were co-extracted without cell sorting from roughly 20-30 mg of bulk tissue using the AllPrep DNA/RNA mini kit. These reads were obtained on an Illumina HiSeq 2500. TCRbeta-specific cDNA was reverse-transcribed from about 520 ng total RNA using a constant-region primer and ProtoScript II reverse transcriptase. Three nested multiplex PCR rounds, following a slightly modified ARM-PCR procedure, were used to build the TCRbeta libraries. The first two PCR rounds used multiplex TRBV1-TRBV30 forward primers with a Cbeta reverse primer, each for roughly 11 cycles. TCRdb itself trimmed the public reads at Q25 with fastp, ran MiXCR and retained productive beta chains. Merged by CDR3 protein, the rows form single entries marked with the most common genes and DNA. The sample records around 190,000 distinct CDR3 sequences, 85% of which are singletons. The ten biggest clones cover 15% to 20% of the sample.

Sequencing was done on a sample of tumor tissue from primary liver carcinoma. The source is a man between 40 and 49 years old with primary liver carcinoma and hepatitis B virus infection.

In this sample, this clonotype turned up a few times. The junction does not match germline at one end; this may be a read error. The V gene is TRBV14, the J gene TRBJ2-1; 8 nucleotides align to TRBD2. Germline CDR1 and CDR2: SGHDN and FVKESK. The CDR3 consists of 16 residues. The CDR3 loop reads CASSTVAGWVNNEQFF. CDR3 nucleotides: TGTGCCAGCAGTACCGTAGCGGGATGGGTAAATAATGAGCAATTCTTC.

Turning to this clonotype: A much more abundant neighbour one base away suggests this may be a read error. CDR3 DNA sequence: TGCGCCAGCACCCGGACAGGGTCCACCGGGGAGCTGTTTTTT. Its translation: CASTRTGSTGELFF. V and J are TRBV5-1 and TRBJ2-2; 8 bases align to TRBD1. The CDR3 is 14 residues long. The germline CDR1 and CDR2 sequences are SGHRS and YFSETQ. The V gene end was trimmed by 6 bases and the J gene end by 4 bases; junction bases not matched to a gene: 5.